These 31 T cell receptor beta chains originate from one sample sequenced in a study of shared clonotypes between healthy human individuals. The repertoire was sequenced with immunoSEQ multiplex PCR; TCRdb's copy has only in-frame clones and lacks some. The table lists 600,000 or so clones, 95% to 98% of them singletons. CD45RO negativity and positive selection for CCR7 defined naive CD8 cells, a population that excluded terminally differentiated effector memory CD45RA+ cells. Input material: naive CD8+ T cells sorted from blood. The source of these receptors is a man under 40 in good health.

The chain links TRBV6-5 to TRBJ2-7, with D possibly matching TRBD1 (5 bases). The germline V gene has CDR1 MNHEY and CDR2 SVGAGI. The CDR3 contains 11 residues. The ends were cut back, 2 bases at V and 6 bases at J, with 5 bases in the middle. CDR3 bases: TGTGCCAGCAGTTACGGGGCCGAGCAGTACTTC. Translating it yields CASSYGAEQYF.

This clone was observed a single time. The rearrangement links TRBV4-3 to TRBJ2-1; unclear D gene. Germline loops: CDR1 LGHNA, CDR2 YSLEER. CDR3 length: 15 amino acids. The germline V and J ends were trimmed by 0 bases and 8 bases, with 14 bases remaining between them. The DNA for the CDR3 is TGCGCCAGCAGCCAAGATGGTATTCAGTTCGATGAGCAGTTCTTC. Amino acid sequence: CASSQDGIQFDEQFF.

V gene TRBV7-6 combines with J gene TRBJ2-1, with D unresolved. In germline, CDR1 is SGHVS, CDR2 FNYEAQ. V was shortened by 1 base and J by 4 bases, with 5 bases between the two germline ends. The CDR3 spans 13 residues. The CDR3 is CASSLVGYNEQFF. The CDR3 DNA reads TGTGCCAGCAGCTTAGTGGGGTACAATGAGCAGTTCTTC. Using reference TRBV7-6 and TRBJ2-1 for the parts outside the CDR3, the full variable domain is GAGVSQSPRYKVTKRGQDVALRCDPISGHVSLYWYRQALGQGPEFLTYFNYEAQQDKSGLPNDRFSAERPEGSISTLTIQRTEQRDSAMYRCASSLVGYNEQFFGPGTRLTVL.

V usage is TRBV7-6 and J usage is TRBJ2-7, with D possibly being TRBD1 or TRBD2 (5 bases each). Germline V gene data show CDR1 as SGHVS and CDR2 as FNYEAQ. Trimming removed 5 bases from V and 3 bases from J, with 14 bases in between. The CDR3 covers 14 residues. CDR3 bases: TGTGCCAGCAGCATTATTAGGGACCTCTACGAGCAGTACTTC. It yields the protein CASSIIRDLYEQYF. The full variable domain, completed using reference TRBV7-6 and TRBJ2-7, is GAGVSQSPRYKVTKRGQDVALRCDPISGHVSLYWYRQALGQGPEFLTYFNYEAQQDKSGLPNDRFSAERPEGSISTLTIQRTEQRDSAMYRCASSIIRDLYEQYFGPGTRLTVT.

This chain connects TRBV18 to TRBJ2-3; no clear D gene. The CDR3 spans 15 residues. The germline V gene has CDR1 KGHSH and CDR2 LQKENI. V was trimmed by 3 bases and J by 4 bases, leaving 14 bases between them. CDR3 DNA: TGTGCCAGCTCACCCGACCGCCCGAGAGCAGATACGCAGTATTTT. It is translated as CASSPDRPRADTQYF.

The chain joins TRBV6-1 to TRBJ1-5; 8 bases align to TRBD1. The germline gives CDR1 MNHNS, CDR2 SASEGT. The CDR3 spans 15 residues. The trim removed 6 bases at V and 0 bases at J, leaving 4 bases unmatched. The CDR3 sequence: CASSGTGYSNQPQHF. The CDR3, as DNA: TGTGCCAGCAGCGGGACAGGATATAGCAATCAGCCCCAGCATTTT.

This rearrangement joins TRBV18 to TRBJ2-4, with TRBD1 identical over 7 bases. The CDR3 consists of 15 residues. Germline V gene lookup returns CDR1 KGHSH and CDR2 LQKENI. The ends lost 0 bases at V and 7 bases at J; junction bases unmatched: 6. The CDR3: CASSPPVAQGNIQYF. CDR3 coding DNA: TGTGCCAGCTCACCACCGGTCGCACAGGGGAACATTCAGTACTTC.

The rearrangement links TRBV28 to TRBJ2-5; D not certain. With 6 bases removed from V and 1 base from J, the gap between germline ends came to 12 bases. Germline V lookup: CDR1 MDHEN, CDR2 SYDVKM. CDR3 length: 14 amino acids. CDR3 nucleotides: TGTGCCAGCAGCCCCGCTTCCTTCCAAGAGACCCAGTACTTC. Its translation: CASSPASFQETQYF.

Here the CDR3 reads CASVSGGYNEQFF. The CDR3 DNA follows: TGTGCCAGTGTAAGCGGGGGCTACAATGAGCAGTTCTTC. The chain has TRBV19 and TRBJ2-1, with 8 nucleotides matching TRBD2. With V trimmed by 8 bases and J by 3 bases, 3 bases remained unmatched. The CDR3 is made up of 13 amino acids. In germline, CDR1 is LNHDA, CDR2 SQIVND (reference sequence).

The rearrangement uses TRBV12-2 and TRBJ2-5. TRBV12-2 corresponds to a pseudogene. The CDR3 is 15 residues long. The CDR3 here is CASRPGRATGETQYF. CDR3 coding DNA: TGTGCAAGTCGCCCGGGTAGGGCGACCGGGGAGACCCAGTACTTC.

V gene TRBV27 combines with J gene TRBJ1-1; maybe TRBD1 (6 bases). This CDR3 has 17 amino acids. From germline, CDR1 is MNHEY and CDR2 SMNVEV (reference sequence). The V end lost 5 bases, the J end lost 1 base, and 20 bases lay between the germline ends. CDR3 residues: CASSPTPDRLPNTEAFF. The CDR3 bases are TGTGCCAGCAGTCCAACACCGGACAGACTCCCGAACACTGAAGCTTTCTTT.

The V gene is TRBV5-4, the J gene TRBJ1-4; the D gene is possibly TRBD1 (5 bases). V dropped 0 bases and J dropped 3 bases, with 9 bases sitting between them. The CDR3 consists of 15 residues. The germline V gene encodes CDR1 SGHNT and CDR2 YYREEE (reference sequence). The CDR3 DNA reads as TGTGCCAGCAGCTTGGCAGACAGCTCTAATGAAAAACTGTTTTTT. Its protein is CASSLADSSNEKLFF.

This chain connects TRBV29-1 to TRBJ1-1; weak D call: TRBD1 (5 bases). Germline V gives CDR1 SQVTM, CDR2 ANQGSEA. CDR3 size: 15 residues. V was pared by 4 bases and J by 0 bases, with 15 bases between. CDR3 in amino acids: CSVGRDSDMNTEAFF. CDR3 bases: TGCAGCGTTGGAAGAGACAGTGACATGAACACTGAAGCTTTCTTT.

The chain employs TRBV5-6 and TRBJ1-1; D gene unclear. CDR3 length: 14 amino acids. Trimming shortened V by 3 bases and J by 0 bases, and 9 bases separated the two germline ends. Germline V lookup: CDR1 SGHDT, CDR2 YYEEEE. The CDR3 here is CASSSRGMNTEAFF. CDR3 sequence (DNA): TGTGCCAGCAGCTCCCGCGGGATGAACACTGAAGCTTTCTTT.

CDR3 nucleotides: TGTGCCAGCAGTTACCAGGACGAGCAGTACTTC. Translation gives CASSYQDEQYF. The chain is built from TRBV28 and TRBJ2-7; D is undetermined. The V gene lost 4 bases and the J gene lost 5 bases, with 6 bases spanning the gap. This CDR3 has 11 amino acids. Germline CDR1 and CDR2: MDHEN and SYDVKM.

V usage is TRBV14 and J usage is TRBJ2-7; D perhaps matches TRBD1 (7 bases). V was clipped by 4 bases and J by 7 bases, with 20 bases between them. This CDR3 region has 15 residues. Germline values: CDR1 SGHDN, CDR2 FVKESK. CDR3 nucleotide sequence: TGTGCCAGCAGCCCCGAGGCGGGACAGCTCTTGGAGCAGTACTTC. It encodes CASSPEAGQLLEQYF.

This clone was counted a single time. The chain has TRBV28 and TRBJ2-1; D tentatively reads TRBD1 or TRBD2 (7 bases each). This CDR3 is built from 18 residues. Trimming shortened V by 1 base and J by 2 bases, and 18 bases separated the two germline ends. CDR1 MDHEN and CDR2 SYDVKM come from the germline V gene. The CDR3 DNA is TGTGCCAGCAGTTTATTCCCCTGGGGAGGGGGCACCTACAATGAGCAGTTCTTC. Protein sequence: CASSLFPWGGGTYNEQFF.

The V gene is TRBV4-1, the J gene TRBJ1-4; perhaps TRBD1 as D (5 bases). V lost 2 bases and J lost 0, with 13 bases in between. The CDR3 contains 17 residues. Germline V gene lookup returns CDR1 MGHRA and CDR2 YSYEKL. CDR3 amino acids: CASSQPGGGTTNEKLFF. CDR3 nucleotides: TGCGCCAGCAGCCAACCCGGGGGAGGCACAACTAATGAAAAACTGTTTTTT.

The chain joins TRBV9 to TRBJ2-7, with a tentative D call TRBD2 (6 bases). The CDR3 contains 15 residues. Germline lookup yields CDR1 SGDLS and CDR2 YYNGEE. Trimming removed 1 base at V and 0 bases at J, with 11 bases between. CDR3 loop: CASSVSSGISYEQYF. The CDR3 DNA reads TGTGCCAGCAGCGTAAGTAGCGGTATCTCCTACGAGCAGTACTTC.

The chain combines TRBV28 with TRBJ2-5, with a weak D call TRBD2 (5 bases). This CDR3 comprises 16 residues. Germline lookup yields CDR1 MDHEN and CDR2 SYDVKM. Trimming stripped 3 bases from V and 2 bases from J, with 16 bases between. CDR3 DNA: TGTGCCAGCAGTTTTCCATTCGTCGGGATGCAAGAGACCCAGTACTTC. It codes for CASSFPFVGMQETQYF.

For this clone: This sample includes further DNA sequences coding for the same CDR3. The CDR3 region is CASSLGSREQYF. In DNA form, the CDR3 reads TGTGCCAGCAGTCTGGGTTCAAGGGAGCAGTACTTC. The genes are TRBV7-9 and TRBJ2-7; no definite D call. The V end lost 6 bases, the J end lost 7 bases, and 13 bases lay between the germline ends. Germline V gene sequence: CDR1 SEHNR, CDR2 FQNEAQ (reference sequence). The CDR3 has 12 amino acids.

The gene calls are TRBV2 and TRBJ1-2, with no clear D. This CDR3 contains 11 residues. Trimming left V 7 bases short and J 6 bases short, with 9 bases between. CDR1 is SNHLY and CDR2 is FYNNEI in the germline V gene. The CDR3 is CASMGNDGYTF. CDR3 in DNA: TGTGCCAGCATGGGGAACGATGGCTACACCTTC.

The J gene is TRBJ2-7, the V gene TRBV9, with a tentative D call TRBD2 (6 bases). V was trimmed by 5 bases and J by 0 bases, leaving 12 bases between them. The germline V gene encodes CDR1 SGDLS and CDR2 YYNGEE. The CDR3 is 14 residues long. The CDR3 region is CASSISGASYEQYF. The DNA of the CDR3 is TGTGCCAGCAGTATTAGCGGCGCCTCCTACGAGCAGTACTTC.

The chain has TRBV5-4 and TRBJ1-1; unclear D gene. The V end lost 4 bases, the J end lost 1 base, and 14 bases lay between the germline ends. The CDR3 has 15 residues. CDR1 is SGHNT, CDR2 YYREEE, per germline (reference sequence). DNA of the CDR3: TGTGCCAGCAGCGAGGGCGGTCCGACGAACACTGAAGCTTTCTTT. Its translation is CASSEGGPTNTEAFF.

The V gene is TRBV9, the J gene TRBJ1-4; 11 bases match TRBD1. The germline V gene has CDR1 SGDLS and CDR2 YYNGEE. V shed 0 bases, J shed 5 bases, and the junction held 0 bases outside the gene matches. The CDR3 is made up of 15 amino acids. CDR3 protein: CASSVGDRGNEKLFF. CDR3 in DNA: TGTGCCAGCAGCGTAGGGGACAGGGGGAATGAAAAACTGTTTTTT. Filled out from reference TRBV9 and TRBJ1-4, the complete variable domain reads DSGVTQTPKHLITATGQRVTLRCSPRSGDLSVYWYQQSLDQGLQFLIQYYNGEERAKGNILERFSAQQFPDLHSELNLSSLELGDSALYFCASSVGDRGNEKLFFGSGTQLSVL.

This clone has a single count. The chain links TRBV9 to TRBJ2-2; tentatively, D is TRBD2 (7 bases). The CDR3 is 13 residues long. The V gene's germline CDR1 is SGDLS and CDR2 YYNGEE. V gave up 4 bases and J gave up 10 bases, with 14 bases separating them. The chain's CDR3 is CASSSKGGAELFF. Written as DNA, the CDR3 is TGTGCCAGCAGCTCCAAGGGGGGGGCGGAGCTGTTTTTT.

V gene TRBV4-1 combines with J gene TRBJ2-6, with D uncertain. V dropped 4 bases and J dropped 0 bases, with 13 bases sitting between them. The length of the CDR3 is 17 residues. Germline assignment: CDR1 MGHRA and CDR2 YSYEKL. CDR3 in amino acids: CASSRLPDNSGANVLTF. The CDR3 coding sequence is TGCGCCAGCAGCCGCCTCCCCGATAACTCTGGGGCCAACGTCCTGACTTTC.

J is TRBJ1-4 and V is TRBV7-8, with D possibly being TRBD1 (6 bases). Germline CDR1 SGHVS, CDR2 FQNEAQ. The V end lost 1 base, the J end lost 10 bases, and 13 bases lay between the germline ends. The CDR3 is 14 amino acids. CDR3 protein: CASSLVGTTGKLFF. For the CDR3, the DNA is TGTGCCAGCAGCTTAGTCGGGACAACTGGAAAACTGTTTTTT. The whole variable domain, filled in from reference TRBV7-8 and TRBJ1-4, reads GAGVSQSPRYKVAKRGQDVALRCDPISGHVSLFWYQQALGQGPEFLTYFQNEAQLDKSGLPSDRFFAERPEGSVSTLKIQRTQQEDSAVYLCASSLVGTTGKLFFGSGTQLSVL.

In DNA, the CDR3 is TGTGCCAGCAGCGCAGAGGGCCCTAGCACAGATACGCAGTATTTT. Translated: CASSAEGPSTDTQYF. The chain carries TRBV9 and TRBJ2-3; possible D gene TRBD2, 5 bases. CDR1 is SGDLS and CDR2 is YYNGEE in the germline V gene. The germline V and J ends were trimmed by 3 bases and 0 bases, with 11 bases remaining between them. The CDR3 runs to 15 residues.

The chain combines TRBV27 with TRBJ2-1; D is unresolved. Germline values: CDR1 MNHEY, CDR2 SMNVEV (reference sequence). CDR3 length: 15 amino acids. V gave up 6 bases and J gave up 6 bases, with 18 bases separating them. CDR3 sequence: CASSLPPPQSNEQFF. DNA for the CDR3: TGTGCCAGCAGCTTACCCCCCCCGCAGAGCAATGAGCAGTTCTTC.

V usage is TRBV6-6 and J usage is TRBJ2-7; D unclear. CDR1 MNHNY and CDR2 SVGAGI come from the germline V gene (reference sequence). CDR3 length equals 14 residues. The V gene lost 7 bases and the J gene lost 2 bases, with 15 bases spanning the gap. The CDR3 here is CASTSSSSTYEQYF. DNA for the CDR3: TGTGCCAGCACTTCAAGTTCCAGTACCTACGAGCAGTACTTC.